The present TCR beta chain was sequenced within a study of T cells after yellow fever vaccination. Study observations and caveats: The secondary T-cell response peaked on day 5, not day 15, but was weaker. Most primary-vaccination clones reappeared after the booster (about 97% CD4, about 88% CD8).

There are many counts of this clonotype. Its antigen is undetermined. Trimming stripped 3 bases from V and 2 bases from J, with 19 bases between. The CDR3 extends over 17 amino acids. Germline lookup yields CDR1 MDHEN and CDR2 SYDVKM. Template switching with 5'RACE generated the TCR cDNA and added a universal primer site and UMIs. From the 5' RACE reads, TCRdb called clonotypes with MiXCR, one entry per CDR3 protein. The data contain roughly 350,000 distinct CDR3 sequences, about 4% of them singletons. The chain has TRBV28 and TRBJ2-5; possibly TRBD1 or TRBD2 for D (5 bases each). The clonotype originates from a man aged 18 to 30 who received the YFV17D yellow fever vaccine. The sequenced sample was PBMCs, obtained 5 days after the yellow fever booster vaccination. The CDR3 sequence is CASSLNRDPWMQETQYF. The CDR3 coding sequence is TGTGCCAGCAGTTTGAATAGGGACCCGTGGATGCAAGAGACCCAGTACTTC.